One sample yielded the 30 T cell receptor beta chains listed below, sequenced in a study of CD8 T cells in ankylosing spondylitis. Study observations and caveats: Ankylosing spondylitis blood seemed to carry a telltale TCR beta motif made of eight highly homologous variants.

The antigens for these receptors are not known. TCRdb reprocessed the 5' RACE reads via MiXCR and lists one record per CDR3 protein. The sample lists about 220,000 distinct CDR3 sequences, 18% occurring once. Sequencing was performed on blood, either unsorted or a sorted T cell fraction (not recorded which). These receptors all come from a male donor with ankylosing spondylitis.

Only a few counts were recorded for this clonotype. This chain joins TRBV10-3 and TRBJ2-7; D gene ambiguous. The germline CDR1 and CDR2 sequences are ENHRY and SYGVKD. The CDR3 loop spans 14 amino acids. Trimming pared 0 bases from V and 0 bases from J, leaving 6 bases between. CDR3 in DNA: TGTGCCATCAGTGAGTCTGGCTACTCCTACGAGCAGTACTTC. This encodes CAISESGYSYEQYF.

The CDR3 DNA follows: TGTGCCAGCAGCTTATGGTACGGACGGGAGACCCAGTACTTC. It yields the protein CASSLWYGRETQYF. This chain connects TRBV7-8 to TRBJ2-5; D remains ambiguous. CDR1 is SGHVS, CDR2 FQNEAQ, per germline. This CDR3 contains 14 residues. Trimming took 2 bases from V and 5 from J, leaving 12 bases between them. Full variable domain (missing parts from reference TRBV7-8 and TRBJ2-5): GAGVSQSPRYKVAKRGQDVALRCDPISGHVSLFWYQQALGQGPEFLTYFQNEAQLDKSGLPSDRFFAERPEGSVSTLKIQRTQQEDSAVYLCASSLWYGRETQYFGPGTRLLVL.

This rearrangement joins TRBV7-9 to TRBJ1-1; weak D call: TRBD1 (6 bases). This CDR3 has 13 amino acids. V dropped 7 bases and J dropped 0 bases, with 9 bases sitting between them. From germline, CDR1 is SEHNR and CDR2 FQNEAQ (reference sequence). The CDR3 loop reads CASTWTVNTEAFF. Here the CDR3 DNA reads TGTGCCAGCACTTGGACAGTGAACACTGAAGCTTTCTTT.

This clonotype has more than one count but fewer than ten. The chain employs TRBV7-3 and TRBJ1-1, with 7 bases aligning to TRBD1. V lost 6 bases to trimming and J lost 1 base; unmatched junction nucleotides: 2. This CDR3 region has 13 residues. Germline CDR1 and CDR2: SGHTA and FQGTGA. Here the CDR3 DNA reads TGTGCCAGCAGTGGGACAGAGAACACTGAAGCTTTCTTT. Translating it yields CASSGTENTEAFF.

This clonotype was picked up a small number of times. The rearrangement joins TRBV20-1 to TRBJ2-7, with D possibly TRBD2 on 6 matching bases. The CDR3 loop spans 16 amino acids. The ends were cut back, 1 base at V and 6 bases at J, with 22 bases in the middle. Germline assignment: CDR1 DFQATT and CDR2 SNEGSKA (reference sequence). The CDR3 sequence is CSARAIETGDSLEQYF. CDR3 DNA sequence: TGCAGTGCTAGAGCAATTGAGACGGGAGATTCCCTCGAGCAGTACTTC.

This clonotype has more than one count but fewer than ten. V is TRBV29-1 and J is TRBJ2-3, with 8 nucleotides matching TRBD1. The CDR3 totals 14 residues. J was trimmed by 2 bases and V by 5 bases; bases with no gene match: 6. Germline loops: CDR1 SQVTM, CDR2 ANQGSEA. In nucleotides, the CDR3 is TGCAGCGTTCCATCGGACAGGGACACAGATACGCAGTATTTT. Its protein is CSVPSDRDTDTQYF.

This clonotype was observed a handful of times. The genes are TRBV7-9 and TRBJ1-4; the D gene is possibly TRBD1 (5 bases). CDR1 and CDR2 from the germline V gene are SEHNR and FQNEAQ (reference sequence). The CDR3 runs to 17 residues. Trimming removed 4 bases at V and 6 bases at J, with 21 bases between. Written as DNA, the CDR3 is TGTGCCAGCAGCTCAATCGAGAGGGGTGCGGTGGATGAAAAACTGTTTTTT. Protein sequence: CASSSIERGAVDEKLFF.

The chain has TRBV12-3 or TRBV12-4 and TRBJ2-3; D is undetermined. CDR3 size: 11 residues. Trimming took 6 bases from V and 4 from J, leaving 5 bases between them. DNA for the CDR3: TGTGCCAGCAGAACCGCAGATACGCAGTATTTT. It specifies CASRTADTQYF.

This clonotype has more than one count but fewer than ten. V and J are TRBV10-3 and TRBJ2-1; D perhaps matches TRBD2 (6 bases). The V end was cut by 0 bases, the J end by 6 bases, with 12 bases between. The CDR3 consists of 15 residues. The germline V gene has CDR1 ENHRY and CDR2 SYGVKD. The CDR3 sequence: CAISESYGTGNEQFF. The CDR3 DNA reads TGTGCCATCAGTGAGTCGTATGGGACTGGCAATGAGCAGTTCTTC.

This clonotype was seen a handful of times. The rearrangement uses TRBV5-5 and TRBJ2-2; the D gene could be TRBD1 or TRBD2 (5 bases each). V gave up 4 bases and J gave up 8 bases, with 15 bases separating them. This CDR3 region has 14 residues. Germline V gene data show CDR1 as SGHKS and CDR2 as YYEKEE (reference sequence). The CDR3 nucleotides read TGTGCCAGCAGCGAGCCAGAGGGGTCGGGGGAGCTGTTTTTT. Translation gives CASSEPEGSGELFF.

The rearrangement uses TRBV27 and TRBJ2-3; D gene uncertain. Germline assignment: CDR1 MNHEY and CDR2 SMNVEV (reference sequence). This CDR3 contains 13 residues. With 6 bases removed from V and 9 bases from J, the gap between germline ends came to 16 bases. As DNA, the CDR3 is TGTGCCAGCAGAACGATCCCCATGGGCACGCAGTATTTT. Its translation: CASRTIPMGTQYF.

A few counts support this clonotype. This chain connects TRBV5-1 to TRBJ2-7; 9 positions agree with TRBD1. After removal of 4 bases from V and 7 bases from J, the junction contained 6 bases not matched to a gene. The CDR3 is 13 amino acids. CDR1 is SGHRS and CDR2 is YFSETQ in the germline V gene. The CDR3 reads CASSKGTGWEQYF. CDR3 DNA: TGCGCCAGCAGCAAGGGGACAGGGTGGGAGCAGTACTTC.

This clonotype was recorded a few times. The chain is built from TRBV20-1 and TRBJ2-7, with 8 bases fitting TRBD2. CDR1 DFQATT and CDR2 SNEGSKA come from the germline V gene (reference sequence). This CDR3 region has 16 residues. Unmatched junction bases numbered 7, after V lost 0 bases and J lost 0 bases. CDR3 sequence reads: CSARDFGAGGSYEQYF. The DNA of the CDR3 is TGCAGTGCTAGAGATTTTGGGGCGGGAGGCTCCTACGAGCAGTACTTC.

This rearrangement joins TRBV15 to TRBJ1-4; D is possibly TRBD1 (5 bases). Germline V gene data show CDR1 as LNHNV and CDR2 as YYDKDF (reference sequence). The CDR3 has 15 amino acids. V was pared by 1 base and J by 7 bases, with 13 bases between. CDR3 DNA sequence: TGTGCCACCAGCAGAGGCTGGGGGGAGGGTGAAAAACTGTTTTTT. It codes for CATSRGWGEGEKLFF. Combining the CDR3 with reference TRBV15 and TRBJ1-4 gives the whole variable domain DAMVIQNPRYQVTQFGKPVTLSCSQTLNHNVMYWYQQKSSQAPKLLFHYYDKDFNNEADTPDNFQSRRPNTSFCFLDIRSPGLGDTAMYLCATSRGWGEGEKLFFGSGTQLSVL.

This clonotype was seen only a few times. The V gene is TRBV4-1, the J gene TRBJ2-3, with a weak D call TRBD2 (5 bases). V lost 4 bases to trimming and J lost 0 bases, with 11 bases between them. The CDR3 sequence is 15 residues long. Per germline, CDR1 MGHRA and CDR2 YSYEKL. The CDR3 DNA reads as TGCGCCAGCAGCCCCCGGGGTGGTAGCACAGATACGCAGTATTTT. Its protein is CASSPRGGSTDTQYF.

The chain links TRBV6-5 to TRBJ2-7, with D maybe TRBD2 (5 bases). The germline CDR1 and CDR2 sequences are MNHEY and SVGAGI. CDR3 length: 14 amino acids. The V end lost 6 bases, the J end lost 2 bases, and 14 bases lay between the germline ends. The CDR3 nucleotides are TGTGCCAGCAGCTACGGGGTAAGGGCCTACGAGCAGTACTTC. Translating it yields CASSYGVRAYEQYF.

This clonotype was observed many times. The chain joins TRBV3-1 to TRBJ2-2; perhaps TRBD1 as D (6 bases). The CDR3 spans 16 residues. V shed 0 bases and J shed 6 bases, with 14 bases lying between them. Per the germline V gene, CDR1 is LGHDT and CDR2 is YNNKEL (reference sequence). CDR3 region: CASSQEQGHRPGELFF. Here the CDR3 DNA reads TGTGCCAGCAGCCAAGAACAGGGACATCGGCCCGGGGAGCTGTTTTTT.

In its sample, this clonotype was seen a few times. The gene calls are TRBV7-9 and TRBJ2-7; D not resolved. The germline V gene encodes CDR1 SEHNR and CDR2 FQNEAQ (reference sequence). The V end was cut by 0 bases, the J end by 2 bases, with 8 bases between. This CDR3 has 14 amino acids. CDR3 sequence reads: CASSLAQAPYEQYF. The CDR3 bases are TGTGCCAGCAGCTTAGCCCAAGCTCCCTACGAGCAGTACTTC.

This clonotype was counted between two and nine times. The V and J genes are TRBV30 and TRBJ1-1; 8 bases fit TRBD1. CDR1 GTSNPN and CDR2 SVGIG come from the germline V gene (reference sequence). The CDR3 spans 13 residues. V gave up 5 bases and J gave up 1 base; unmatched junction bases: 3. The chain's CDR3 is CAWGGQANTEAFF. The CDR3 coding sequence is TGTGCCTGGGGGGGACAGGCGAACACTGAAGCTTTCTTT.

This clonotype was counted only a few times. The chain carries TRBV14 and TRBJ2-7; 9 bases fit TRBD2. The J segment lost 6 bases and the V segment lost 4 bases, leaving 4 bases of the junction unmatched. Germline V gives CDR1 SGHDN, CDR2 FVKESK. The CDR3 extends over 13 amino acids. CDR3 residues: CASSPAGGSEQYF. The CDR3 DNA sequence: TGTGCCAGCAGCCCAGCGGGGGGCTCCGAGCAGTACTTC.

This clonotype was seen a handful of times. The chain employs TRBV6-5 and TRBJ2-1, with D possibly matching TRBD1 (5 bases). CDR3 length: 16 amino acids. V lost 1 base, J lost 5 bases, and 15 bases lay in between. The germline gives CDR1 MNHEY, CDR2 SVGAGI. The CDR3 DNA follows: TGTGCCAGCAGTTACTGGATCCCAGGGCGAGACAATGAGCAGTTCTTC. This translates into CASSYWIPGRDNEQFF.

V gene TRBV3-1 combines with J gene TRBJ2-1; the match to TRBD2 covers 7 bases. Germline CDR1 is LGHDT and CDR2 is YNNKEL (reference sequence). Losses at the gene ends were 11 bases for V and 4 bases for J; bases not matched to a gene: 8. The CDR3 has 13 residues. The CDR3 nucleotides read TGTGCCTCAACGGGGGGTCAATACAATGAGCAGTTCTTC. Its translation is CASTGGQYNEQFF.

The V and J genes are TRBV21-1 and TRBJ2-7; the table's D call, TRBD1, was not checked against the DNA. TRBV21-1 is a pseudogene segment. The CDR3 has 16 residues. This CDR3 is CARSKDAGDSPYEQYF. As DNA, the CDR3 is TGTGCCAGAAGCAAAGATGCAGGGGATAGTCCCTACGAGCAGTACTTC.

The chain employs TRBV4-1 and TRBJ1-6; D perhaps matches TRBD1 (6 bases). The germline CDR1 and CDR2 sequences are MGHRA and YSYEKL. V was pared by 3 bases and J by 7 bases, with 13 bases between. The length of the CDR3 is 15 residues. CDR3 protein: CASSQTGTTNSPLHF. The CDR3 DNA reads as TGCGCCAGCAGCCAGACCGGGACAACAAATTCACCCCTCCACTTT.

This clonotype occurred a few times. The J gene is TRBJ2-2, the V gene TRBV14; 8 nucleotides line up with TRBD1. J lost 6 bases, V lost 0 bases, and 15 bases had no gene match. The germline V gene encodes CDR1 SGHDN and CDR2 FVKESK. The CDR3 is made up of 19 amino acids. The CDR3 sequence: CASSQDLAGGVSDAGELFF. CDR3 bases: TGTGCCAGCAGCCAAGATTTAGCAGGGGGCGTCTCCGACGCCGGGGAGCTGTTTTTT.

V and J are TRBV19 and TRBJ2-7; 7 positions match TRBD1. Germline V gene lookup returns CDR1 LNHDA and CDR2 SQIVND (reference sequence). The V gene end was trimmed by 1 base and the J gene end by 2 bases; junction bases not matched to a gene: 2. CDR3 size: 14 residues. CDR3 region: CASSIGDSTYEQYF. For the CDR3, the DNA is TGTGCCAGTAGTATAGGGGACAGCACCTACGAGCAGTACTTC.

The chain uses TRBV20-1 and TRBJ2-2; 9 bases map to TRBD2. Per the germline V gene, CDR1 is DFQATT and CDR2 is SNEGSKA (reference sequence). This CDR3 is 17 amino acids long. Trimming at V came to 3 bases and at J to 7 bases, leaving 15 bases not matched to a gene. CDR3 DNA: TGCAGTGCTAGTTCGCGGGGGGGCCTCTTTCGGGTCGGGGAGCTGTTTTTT. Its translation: CSASSRGGLFRVGELFF.

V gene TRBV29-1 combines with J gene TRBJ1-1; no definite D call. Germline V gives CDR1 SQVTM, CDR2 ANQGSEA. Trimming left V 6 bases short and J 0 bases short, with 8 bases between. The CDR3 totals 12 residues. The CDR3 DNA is TGCAGCGTCCTGGACTTGAACACTGAAGCTTTCTTT. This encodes CSVLDLNTEAFF.

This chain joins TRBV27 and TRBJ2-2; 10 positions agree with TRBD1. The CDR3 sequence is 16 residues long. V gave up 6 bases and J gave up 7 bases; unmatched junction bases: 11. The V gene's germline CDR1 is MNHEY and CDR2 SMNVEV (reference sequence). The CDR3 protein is CASRTPGTGALGELFF. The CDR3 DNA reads TGTGCCAGCAGGACCCCCGGGACAGGGGCTCTCGGGGAGCTGTTTTTT.

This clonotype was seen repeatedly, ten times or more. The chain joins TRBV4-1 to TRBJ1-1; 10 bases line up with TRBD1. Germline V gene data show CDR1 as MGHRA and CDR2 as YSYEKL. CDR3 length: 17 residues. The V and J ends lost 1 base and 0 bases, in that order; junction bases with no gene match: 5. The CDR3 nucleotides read TGCGCCAGCAGCCAAGTCCCGGGACAGGGGATGAACACTGAAGCTTTCTTT. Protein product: CASSQVPGQGMNTEAFF.